A selection of T cell receptor beta chains follows, all from one sample in a study of blood T cell repertoires in COVID-19. Profiled with immunoSEQ multiplex PCR; TCRdb holds only in-frame clones, not every one. This table has hundreds of thousands of clones, roughly 85% appearing once. The source material was PBMCs or T cells enriched from blood (not recorded which). Every receptor here comes from a woman aged 40 to 50 with acute COVID-19. CDR3s include the opening cysteine and the closing phenylalanine or tryptophan. D genes are given only for firm matches. Clone size, where shown, is once, few, many, or a class for clones that have expanded.

length: 14; D: NA; V: TRBV9; J: TRBJ2-3; size: NA; DNA: TGTGCCAGCAGCGTAGCTAGGGGGTCGGATACGCAGTATTTT; CDR3: CASSVARGSDTQYF
length: 13; D: NA; V: TRBV29-1; J: TRBJ1-1; size: NA; DNA: TGCAGCGTCTCCGAAACCCTAGTAGGTGAAGCTTTCTTT; CDR3: CSVSETLVGEAFF
length: 15; D: NA; V: TRBV9; J: TRBJ1-3; size: NA; DNA: TGTGCCAGCAGCGTAGGGCAGGGTCCGCTAAACACCATATATTTT; CDR3: CASSVGQGPLNTIYF
length: 15; D: NA; V: TRBV4-1; J: TRBJ1-5; size: NA; DNA: TGCGCCAGCAGCCCGAACGTGGGAGCGGGCCAGCCCCAGCATTTT; CDR3: CASSPNVGAGQPQHF
length: 14; D: NA; V: TRBV10-2; J: TRBJ1-5; size: NA; DNA: TGCGCCAGCAGTGACCTAAGAAGTTATCAGCCCCAGCATTTT; CDR3: CASSDLRSYQPQHF
length: 18; D: TRBD2; V: TRBV11-3; J: TRBJ2-1; size: NA; DNA: TGTGCCAGCAGCTCCGGACTAGCGGGAGGCCCCAGCAACAATGAGCAGTTCTTC; CDR3: CASSSGLAGGPSNNEQFF
length: 13; D: NA; V: TRBV3-1/TRBV3-2; J: TRBJ2-7; size: NA; DNA: TGTGCCAGCAGCCGGACAGCCCTCTACGAGCAGTACTTC; CDR3: CASSRTALYEQYF
length: 13; D: TRBD1; V: TRBV10-3; J: TRBJ1-1; size: NA; DNA: TGTGCCATCAGACAGGGGGATGGCACTGAAGCTTTCTTT; CDR3: CAIRQGDGTEAFF
length: 14; D: NA; V: TRBV5-1; J: TRBJ2-7; size: NA; DNA: TGCGCCAGCAGCTTGGGACTAGGATCCTACGAGCAGTACTTC; CDR3: CASSLGLGSYEQYF
length: 15; D: TRBD2; V: TRBV10-3; J: TRBJ2-1; size: NA; DNA: TGTGCCATCAGTGCTAGCGGGAGTACCTACAATGAGCAGTTCTTC; CDR3: CAISASGSTYNEQFF
length: 16; D: NA; V: TRBV9; J: TRBJ1-1; size: once; DNA: TGTGCCAGCAGCGCCCGCGTCGGGGTCCCCCACACTGAAGCTTTCTTT; CDR3: CASSARVGVPHTEAFF
length: 13; D: NA; V: TRBV28; J: TRBJ1-2; size: NA; DNA: TGTGCCAGCAGTTTGTTCCGGGATAGCGGCTACACCTTC; CDR3: CASSLFRDSGYTF
length: 14; D: NA; V: TRBV7-8; J: TRBJ2-5; size: many; DNA: TGTGCCAGCAGCTTAGGCTACGGGAGTGAGACCCAGTACTTC; CDR3: CASSLGYGSETQYF
length: 18; D: TRBD1; V: TRBV28; J: TRBJ2-6; size: NA; DNA: TGTGCCAGCAGCTCTGACAGGGCACAACTTTCTGGGGCCAACGTCCTGACTTTC; CDR3: CASSSDRAQLSGANVLTF
length: 15; D: TRBD1; V: TRBV7-9; J: TRBJ1-1; size: NA; DNA: TGTGCCAGCAGCTTAATCACAGGGGCGAACACTGAAGCTTTCTTT; CDR3: CASSLITGANTEAFF
length: 20; D: NA; V: TRBV9; J: TRBJ2-3; size: once; DNA: TGTGCCAGCAGCGTCGACGACGGGTGGGGGGGCTACTCTAGCACAGATACGCAGTATTTT; CDR3: CASSVDDGWGGYSSTDTQYF
length: 14; D: TRBD1; V: TRBV11-3; J: TRBJ2-1; size: NA; DNA: TGTGCCAGCGGCTCGGGGACAGGGTACAATGAGCAGTTCTTC; CDR3: CASGSGTGYNEQFF
length: 17; D: TRBD2; V: TRBV14; J: TRBJ2-1; size: NA; DNA: TGTGCCAGCAGCCAAGATCGGGCTAGCGGGAGGGGCGATGAGCAGTTCTTC; CDR3: CASSQDRASGRGDEQFF
length: 11; D: NA; V: TRBV7-9; J: TRBJ2-5; size: NA; DNA: TGTGCCAGCAGCCATCAAGAGACCCAGTACTTC; CDR3: CASSHQETQYF
length: 14; D: TRBD1; V: TRBV29-1; J: TRBJ1-5; size: NA; DNA: TGCAGCGTTGCGGCGGCAGGGGGCATTCAGCCCCAGCATTTT; CDR3: CSVAAAGGIQPQHF
length: 13; D: NA; V: TRBV9; J: TRBJ1-2; size: NA; DNA: TGTGCCAGCAGCGTATTGTCGGGTTATGGCTACACCTTC; CDR3: CASSVLSGYGYTF
length: 13; D: NA; V: TRBV2; J: TRBJ1-1; size: NA; DNA: TGTGCCAGCAGACGTACGGGGAACACTGAAGCTTTCTTT; CDR3: CASRRTGNTEAFF
length: 14; D: NA; V: TRBV6-5; J: TRBJ2-3; size: NA; DNA: TGTGCCAGCAGTTACTCGCCGGGCACAGATACGCAGTATTTT; CDR3: CASSYSPGTDTQYF
length: 15; D: NA; V: TRBV7-3; J: TRBJ2-1; size: once; DNA: TGTGCCAGCAGCCCAACTAGCAGTCCCTACAATGAGCAGTTCTTC; CDR3: CASSPTSSPYNEQFF
length: 15; D: TRBD1; V: TRBV7-6; J: TRBJ1-4; size: NA; DNA: TGTGCCAGCAGCAAAGGACAGGACTCATACGAAAAACTGTTTTTT; CDR3: CASSKGQDSYEKLFF
length: 12; D: TRBD1; V: TRBV7-2; J: TRBJ1-2; size: few; DNA: TGTGCCAGCAGCCAGGACAGGGAAGGCTACACCTTC; CDR3: CASSQDREGYTF
length: 14; D: NA; V: TRBV6-5; J: TRBJ2-3; size: NA; DNA: TGTGCCAGCGTCCGTAGCGGAGGCACAGATACGCAGTATTTT; CDR3: CASVRSGGTDTQYF